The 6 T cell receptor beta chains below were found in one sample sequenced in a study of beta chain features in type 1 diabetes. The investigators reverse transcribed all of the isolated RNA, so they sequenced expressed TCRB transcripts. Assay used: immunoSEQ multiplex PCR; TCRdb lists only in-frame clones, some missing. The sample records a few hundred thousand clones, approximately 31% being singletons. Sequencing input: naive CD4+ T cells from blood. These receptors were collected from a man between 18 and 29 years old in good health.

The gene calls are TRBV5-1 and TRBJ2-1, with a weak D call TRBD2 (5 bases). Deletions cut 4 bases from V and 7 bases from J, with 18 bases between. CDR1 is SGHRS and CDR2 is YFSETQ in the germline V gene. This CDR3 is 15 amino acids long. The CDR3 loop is CASSGTRVRSNEQFF. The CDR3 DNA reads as TGCGCCAGCAGCGGAACTAGGGTTCGTTCGAATGAGCAGTTCTTC.

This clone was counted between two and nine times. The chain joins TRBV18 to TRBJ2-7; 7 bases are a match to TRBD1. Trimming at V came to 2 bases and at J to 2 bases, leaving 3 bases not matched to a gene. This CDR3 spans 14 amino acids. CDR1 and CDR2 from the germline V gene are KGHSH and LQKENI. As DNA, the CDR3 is TGTGCCAGCTCACCAAACAGGGGCACCTACGAGCAGTACTTC. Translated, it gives CASSPNRGTYEQYF.

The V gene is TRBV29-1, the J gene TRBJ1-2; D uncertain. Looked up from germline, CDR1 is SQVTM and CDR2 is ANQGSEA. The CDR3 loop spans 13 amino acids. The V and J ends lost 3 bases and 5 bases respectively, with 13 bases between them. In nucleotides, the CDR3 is TGCAGCGTTGATCGCCAGAGAGCATATGGCTACACCTTC. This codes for CSVDRQRAYGYTF.

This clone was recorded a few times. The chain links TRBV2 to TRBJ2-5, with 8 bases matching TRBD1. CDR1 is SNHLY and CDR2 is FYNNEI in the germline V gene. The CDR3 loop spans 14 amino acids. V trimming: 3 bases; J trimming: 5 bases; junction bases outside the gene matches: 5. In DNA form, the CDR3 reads TGTGCCAGCAGTGATCGGACAGGGATGGAGACCCAGTACTTC. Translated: CASSDRTGMETQYF.

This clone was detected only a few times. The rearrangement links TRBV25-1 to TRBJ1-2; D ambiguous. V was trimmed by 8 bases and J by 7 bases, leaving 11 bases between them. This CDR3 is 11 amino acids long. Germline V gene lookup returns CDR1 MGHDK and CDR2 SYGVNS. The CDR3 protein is CASGTPLGYTF. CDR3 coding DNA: TGTGCCAGCGGAACACCCCTTGGCTACACCTTC.

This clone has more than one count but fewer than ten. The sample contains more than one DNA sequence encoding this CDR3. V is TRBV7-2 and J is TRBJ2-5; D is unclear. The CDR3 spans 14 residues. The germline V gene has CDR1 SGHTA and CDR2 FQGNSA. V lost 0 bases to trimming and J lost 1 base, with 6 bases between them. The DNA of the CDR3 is TGTGCCAGCAGCTTAGCAGGCCTCCAAGAGACCCAGTACTTC. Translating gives CASSLAGLQETQYF. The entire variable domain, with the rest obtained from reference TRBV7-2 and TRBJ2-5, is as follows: GAGVSQSPSNKVTEKGKDVELRCDPISGHTALYWYRQSLGQGLEFLIYFQGNSAPDKSGLPSDRFSAERTGGSVSTLTIQRTQQEDSAVYLCASSLAGLQETQYFGPGTRLLVL.